The 9 T cell receptor beta chains below all came from one sample that was sequenced in a study of blood T cells in healthy people across ages. Using a J-beta primer mix together with a sample-barcoded 5' primer, a second PCR was run for roughly 7 to 12 cycles. TCRdb reprocessed the 5' RACE reads with MiXCR, giving one entry per CDR3 protein. The sample contains 650,000 to 800,000 distinct CDR3 sequences, approximately 52% of which appear only once. Source material: blood. The source of these receptors is a woman aged 80 or over in good health.

The rearrangement links TRBV6-2 or TRBV6-3 to TRBJ2-7; D assignment may be TRBD1 or TRBD2 (5 bases each). Germline lookup yields CDR1 MNHEY and CDR2 SVGEGT. The CDR3 is 14 residues long. V lost 5 bases, J lost 2 bases, and 13 bases lay in between. In nucleotides, the CDR3 is TGTGCCAGCAGTGCCCGGGACCGAACCTACGAGCAGTACTTC. It encodes CASSARDRTYEQYF.

J is TRBJ2-7 and V is TRBV6-5; D possibly corresponds to TRBD1 (6 bases). The CDR3 is made up of 14 amino acids. CDR1 is MNHEY, CDR2 SVGAGI, per germline. V was cut by 6 bases and J by 7 bases, with 19 bases left in between. CDR3 nucleotides: TGTGCCAGCAGCTCCCGGGACACCATGAGGGAGCAGTACTTC. It translates to CASSSRDTMREQYF.

The chain has TRBV10-3 and TRBJ2-4; D is uncertain. The end of the DNA aligns better with TRBJ2-5, so the J call may be wrong. The CDR3 is 13 residues long. Germline V gene data show CDR1 as ENHRY and CDR2 as SYGVKD. In DNA form, the CDR3 reads TGTGCCATCAGTGAGGGTCTGGGAGAGACCCAGTACTTC. Its protein product is CAISEGLGETQYF.

This clonotype has more than one count but fewer than ten. This chain joins TRBV5-6 and TRBJ2-3, with D possibly called TRBD1 or TRBD2 (5 bases each). CDR3 length: 15 residues. Trimming pared 5 bases from V and 5 bases from J, leaving 18 bases between. Germline loops: CDR1 SGHDT, CDR2 YYEEEE. CDR3 residues: CASSPGAGDQDTQYF. DNA of the CDR3: TGTGCCAGCAGTCCCGGGGCGGGTGATCAAGATACGCAGTATTTT. Variable domain in full (rest from reference TRBV5-6 and TRBJ2-3): DAGVTQSPTHLIKTRGQQVTLRCSPKSGHDTVSWYQQALGQGPQFIFQYYEEEERQRGNFPDRFSGHQFPNYSSELNVNALLLGDSALYLCASSPGAGDQDTQYFGPGTRLTVL.

This chain links TRBV20-1 with TRBJ1-2; maybe TRBD1 (5 bases). The CDR3 totals 12 residues. The ends were cut back, 0 bases at V and 7 bases at J, with 9 bases in the middle. Germline V lookup: CDR1 DFQATT, CDR2 SNEGSKA (reference sequence). The CDR3 bases are TGCAGTGCTAGAGATCTGGGACCTGGCTACACCTTC. It translates to CSARDLGPGYTF.

Concerning this clonotype: A read error is possible here, since a much larger clone lies one base away. The chain links TRBV20-1 to TRBJ1-6; D call uncertain. Germline V gene data show CDR1 as DFQATT and CDR2 as SNEGSKA (reference sequence). This CDR3 has 13 amino acids. The CDR3 is CCALEDANSPLHF. CDR3 bases: TGCTGTGCTCTCGAAGACGCGAATTCACCCCTCCACTTT.

Only a few counts were recorded for this clonotype. The J gene is TRBJ2-5, the V gene TRBV12-3 or TRBV12-4; 7 bases are shared with TRBD1. Trimming at V came to 3 bases and at J to 5 bases, leaving 12 bases not matched to a gene. The CDR3 runs 16 residues. The CDR3: CASSFGRGSVYETQYF. The CDR3 DNA follows: TGTGCCAGCAGTTTTGGCAGGGGGTCAGTGTATGAGACCCAGTACTTC.

The V call is TRBV5-6, the J call TRBJ1-1; the D gene is possibly TRBD1 (5 bases). This CDR3 is 13 amino acids long. Germline V lookup: CDR1 SGHDT, CDR2 YYEEEE. V shed 1 base and J shed 7 bases, with 11 bases lying between them. The CDR3 loop reads CASSLTGTFEAFF. The CDR3 DNA is TGTGCCAGCAGCTTGACAGGAACTTTTGAAGCTTTCTTT.

This clonotype was counted at least ten times. The CDR3 DNA is TGTGCCAGCAGTTTTAATGGATGGGGCTACACCTTC. Translated, it gives CASSFNGWGYTF. The chain combines TRBV12-3 or TRBV12-4 with TRBJ1-2; no clear D. Trimming left V 3 bases short and J 8 bases short, with 10 bases between. The CDR3 extends over 12 amino acids.